The clone carrying this T cell receptor beta chain showed up just a few times. The antigen is not known. The data belong to a study of blood T cells in healthy people across ages. Study-wide results and limits: Across the age range, TCR beta diversity per million T cells fell in a roughly linear way.

Then a second PCR, running about 7 to 11 cycles, was carried out with a sample-barcoded 5' primer and a J-beta primer mix. TCRdb re-called the 5' RACE reads with MiXCR, one entry per CDR3 protein. The sample shows roughly 720,000 distinct CDR3 sequences, about 55% of them seen only once. V lost 1 base and J 6 bases, leaving 12 bases between the germline ends. The CDR3 is made up of 14 amino acids. Looked up from germline, CDR1 is DFQATT and CDR2 is SNEGSKA (reference sequence). The chain uses TRBV20-1 and TRBJ1-4; D gene unclear. This TCR was recovered from a man at least 80 years old in good health. The sequenced sample consisted of blood. The CDR3 DNA sequence: TGCAGTGCTAGAGTGGGAGGTGGATATGAAAAACTGTTTTTT. Protein: CSARVGGGYEKLFF.